The 22 T cell receptor beta chains below all came from one sample that was sequenced in a study of blood T cell repertoires in COVID-19. The assay was immunoSEQ multiplex PCR, and TCRdb's table has in-frame clones only and misses some. This table has 110,000 or so clones, about four fifths appearing once. Sequencing was performed on peripheral blood. Receptor source: a woman aged 70-85 years with acute or convalescent COVID-19.

The CDR3 DNA follows: TGTGCCAGCAGCTCCAGACAGGGCCGAAACACCATATATTTT. This sequence encodes CASSSRQGRNTIYF. The chain couples TRBV11-2 to TRBJ1-3, with TRBD1 matching over 7 bases. This CDR3 region has 14 residues. Trimming removed 4 bases from V and 5 bases from J; junction bases left unmatched: 5. The germline gives CDR1 SGHAT, CDR2 FQNNGV.

This clone has at least ten counts. The genes are TRBV9 and TRBJ1-4; no clear D. The germline CDR1 and CDR2 sequences are SGDLS and YYNGEE. V lost 2 bases and J 10 bases, leaving 15 bases between the germline ends. This CDR3 is 14 amino acids long. The DNA for the CDR3 is TGTGCCAGCAGCGTCTCGTCGGACGGAGGAAAACTGTTTTTT. Translating it yields CASSVSSDGGKLFF.

V gene TRBV6-5 combines with J gene TRBJ2-2, with 10 bases that match TRBD2. The CDR3 runs to 15 residues. V was pared by 5 bases and J by 2 bases, with 2 bases of the junction left unmatched. Germline CDR1 MNHEY, CDR2 SVGAGI. The DNA of the CDR3 is TGTGCCAGCAGTCGGACTAGCGGAAACACCGGGGAGCTGTTTTTT. This translates into CASSRTSGNTGELFF.

This clone occurred once. V and J are TRBV19 and TRBJ2-5; 8 bases map to TRBD1. CDR1 and CDR2 (germline): LNHDA, SQIVND (reference sequence). The CDR3 consists of 15 residues. The trim removed 3 bases at V and 1 base at J, leaving 4 bases unmatched. The DNA for the CDR3 is TGTGCCAGTAGTATCCGTGGGACAGGCCAAGAGACCCAGTACTTC. Protein sequence: CASSIRGTGQETQYF.

The chain couples TRBV27 to TRBJ1-2; no definite D call. The CDR3 is made up of 14 amino acids. Trimming took 3 bases from V and 2 from J, leaving 10 bases between them. CDR1 and CDR2 from the germline V gene are MNHEY and SMNVEV (reference sequence). The CDR3, as DNA: TGTGCCAGCAGTTTTACTGACACCAACTATGGCTACACCTTC. Residues: CASSFTDTNYGYTF.

This chain joins TRBV4-2 and TRBJ1-4; D is perhaps TRBD1 (5 bases). The CDR3 has 15 amino acids. V was pared by 0 bases and J by 7 bases, with 12 bases between. CDR1 is LGHNA, CDR2 YNFKEQ, per germline. The CDR3 region is CASSQDRLGVEKLFF. DNA of the CDR3: TGTGCCAGCAGCCAAGATCGGTTAGGGGTTGAAAAACTGTTTTTT.

This chain links TRBV4-3 with TRBJ2-3; TRBD1 aligns across 9 bases. This CDR3 has 18 amino acids. With V trimmed by 3 bases and J by 0 bases, 10 bases remained unmatched. Germline loops: CDR1 LGHNA, CDR2 YSLEER. The CDR3 nucleotides are TGCGCCAGCAGCCATACAGGGGGCTGGAACCCTAGCACAGATACGCAGTATTTT. Encoded protein: CASSHTGGWNPSTDTQYF.

The V gene is TRBV10-3, the J gene TRBJ2-1; 9 nucleotides match TRBD2. Trimming at V came to 3 bases and at J to 7 bases, leaving 7 bases not matched to a gene. In germline, CDR1 is ENHRY, CDR2 SYGVKD. The CDR3 contains 15 residues. The CDR3 DNA reads TGTGCCATCAGTGACATGGCGGGGGGGCCGAATGAGCAGTTCTTC. This codes for CAISDMAGGPNEQFF.

The V and J genes are TRBV30 and TRBJ2-1, with 8 bases identical to TRBD2. With V trimmed by 3 bases and J by 6 bases, 7 bases remained unmatched. CDR3 length: 14 amino acids. CDR1 is GTSNPN, CDR2 SVGIG, per germline (reference sequence). The CDR3 bases are TGTGCCTGGAGAGCACTAGCGGAGAGCAATGAGCAGTTCTTC. Residues: CAWRALAESNEQFF.

The rearrangement links TRBV6-6 to TRBJ2-7, with 11 bases aligning to TRBD2. CDR1 MNHNY and CDR2 SVGAGI come from the germline V gene (reference sequence). Trimming at V came to 2 bases and at J to 4 bases, leaving 4 bases not matched to a gene. This CDR3 contains 15 residues. CDR3 nucleotides: TGTGCCAGCAGTTACGGTAGCGGGGGGGCGTACGAGCAGTACTTC. It specifies CASSYGSGGAYEQYF.

The gene calls are TRBV29-1 and TRBJ1-1; D unclear. V shed 7 bases and J shed 1 base, with 13 bases lying between them. The CDR3 contains 13 residues. Germline V lookup: CDR1 SQVTM, CDR2 ANQGSEA. The DNA of the CDR3 is TGCAGCGGGGGAGGAGGGAGGAACACTGAAGCTTTCTTT. It encodes CSGGGGRNTEAFF.

The chain carries TRBV27 and TRBJ1-5; weak D call: TRBD1 (5 bases). Trimming took off 2 bases at V and 3 bases at J, with 8 bases between the two ends. CDR3 length: 14 residues. Looked up from germline, CDR1 is MNHEY and CDR2 is SMNVEV (reference sequence). CDR3: CASSLAGDNQPQHF. The CDR3 bases are TGTGCCAGCAGTTTAGCGGGGGACAATCAGCCCCAGCATTTT.

J is TRBJ2-5 and V is TRBV30, with 8 bases lining up with TRBD2. The CDR3 spans 22 residues. Germline CDR1 reads GTSNPN; CDR2 reads SVGIG (reference sequence). With V trimmed by 4 bases and J by 3 bases, 31 bases remained unmatched. CDR3 coding DNA: TGTGCCTGGAAGAGGAAGGAGGGGGGAGCGGGAGTGCGGGGGACTGAGGAAGAGACCCAGTACTTC. This sequence encodes CAWKRKEGGAGVRGTEEETQYF.

V usage is TRBV7-9 and J usage is TRBJ2-5, with 8 bases matching TRBD1. Germline trimming cut 7 bases from V and 5 bases from J; bases unmatched to any gene: 12. Germline V gives CDR1 SEHNR, CDR2 FQNEAQ (reference sequence). This CDR3 spans 15 amino acids. The CDR3 DNA is TGTGCCAGCAAGTATCGCAGGGGGCTGGAGGAGACCCAGTACTTC. This codes for CASKYRRGLEETQYF. Combining the CDR3 with reference TRBV7-9 and TRBJ2-5 gives the whole variable domain DTGVSQNPRHKITKRGQNVTFRCDPISEHNRLYWYRQTLGQGPEFLTYFQNEAQLEKSRLLSDRFSAERPKGSFSTLEIQRTEQGDSAMYLCASKYRRGLEETQYFGPGTRLLVL.

The sample holds a few counts of this clone. The chain has TRBV6-5 and TRBJ2-7; the match to TRBD1 covers 7 bases. CDR1 and CDR2 (germline): MNHEY, SVGAGI. The CDR3 consists of 16 residues. J gave up 0 bases and V 4 bases, and 9 bases lay outside the gene matches. The CDR3 spells CASSLRTGSSSYEQYF. In DNA, the CDR3 is TGTGCCAGCAGTTTACGGACAGGATCGAGCTCCTACGAGCAGTACTTC.

The chain carries TRBV5-1 and TRBJ2-7; perhaps TRBD1 as D (5 bases). Trimming pared 3 bases from V and 3 bases from J, leaving 13 bases between. From germline, CDR1 is SGHRS and CDR2 YFSETQ. The CDR3 has 14 amino acids. CDR3 region: CASSSGMALYEQYF. CDR3 nucleotide sequence: TGCGCCAGCAGCTCAGGGATGGCCCTCTACGAGCAGTACTTC.

The V gene is TRBV5-4, the J gene TRBJ1-1; no reliable D call. This CDR3 is 14 amino acids long. The V and J ends lost 0 bases and 6 bases respectively, with 12 bases between them. CDR1 and CDR2 from the germline V gene are SGHNT and YYREEE (reference sequence). The DNA of the CDR3 is TGTGCCAGCAGCTTGGGCACCCGAGGCCCTGAAGCTTTCTTT. As protein: CASSLGTRGPEAFF.

In this sample, this clone turned up once. CDR3 coding DNA: TGTGCCTGGAGTGTGCTAGCGGGGGACACAGATACGCAGTATTTT. This translates into CAWSVLAGDTDTQYF. The chain uses TRBV30 and TRBJ2-3; 10 bases are shared with TRBD2. This CDR3 is 15 amino acids long. The trim removed 0 bases at V and 2 bases at J, leaving 2 bases unmatched. CDR1 and CDR2 (germline): GTSNPN, SVGIG (reference sequence).

The chain is built from TRBV30 and TRBJ2-1; 16 bases align to TRBD2. The junction had 5 bases not matched to a gene; V was cut back by 4 bases and J by 5 bases. The CDR3 extends over 16 amino acids. Germline CDR1 and CDR2: GTSNPN and SVGIG (reference sequence). CDR3 DNA: TGTGCCTGGAAGGGGGGACTAGCGGGAGGGAACAATGAGCAGTTCTTC. It codes for CAWKGGLAGGNNEQFF.

This chain connects TRBV5-6 to TRBJ2-5, with D possibly TRBD1 on 5 matching bases. V lost 4 bases to trimming and J lost 2 bases, with 18 bases between them. The CDR3 consists of 16 residues. CDR1 is SGHDT and CDR2 is YYEEEE in the germline V gene. The chain's CDR3 is CASSPNRIGVQETQYF. The CDR3 DNA reads as TGTGCCAGCAGCCCTAATCGGATAGGGGTTCAAGAGACCCAGTACTTC.

The V and J genes are TRBV3-1 (or the pseudogene TRBV3-2) and TRBJ2-1; the match to TRBD2 covers 9 bases. The CDR3 covers 17 residues. Germline assignment: CDR1 LGHDT and CDR2 YNNKEL (reference sequence). With V trimmed by 1 base and J by 5 bases, 9 bases remained unmatched. Here the CDR3 DNA reads TGTGCCAGCAGCCAAGTGTATCGCGGGGGGGCGGACAATGAGCAGTTCTTC. Translated, it gives CASSQVYRGGADNEQFF.

The chain employs TRBV10-2 and TRBJ2-5, with D possibly TRBD1 on 8 matching bases. Trimming took off 4 bases at V and 4 bases at J, with 13 bases between the two ends. CDR3 length equals 14 residues. The germline CDR1 and CDR2 sequences are WSHSY and SAAADI. CDR3 loop: CASSGTGRAETQYF. CDR3 bases: TGCGCCAGCAGTGGGACAGGGAGGGCAGAGACCCAGTACTTC.